This T cell receptor (beta chain) was identified in a study of post-analysis software for immune sequencing data. As for the study in general: Both relapsing-remitting and secondary progressive multiple sclerosis featured among the disease courses, as did progressive-relapsing multiple sclerosis. Study results and limitations: A few TRBV segments occurring more often in patients than controls included TRBV5-6, TRBV5-1 and TRBV20-1. Normalized Chao1 diversity in multiple sclerosis patients fell significantly below that of controls.

CDR1 is SGHTA, CDR2 FQGNSA, per germline. The V end lost 1 base, the J end lost 0 bases, and 9 bases lay between the germline ends. The CDR3 has 15 residues. There are a few counts of this clonotype. Its specificity is unknown. Unique molecular identifiers featured in each of the TCR beta cDNA libraries. TCRdb reprocessed the PCR reads with MiXCR, giving one entry per CDR3 protein. In the table there are roughly 730,000 distinct CDR3 sequences, about 27% of which are singletons. Sequencing was carried out using blood. The receptor comes from a girl aged 5-17 years with multiple sclerosis. The chain couples TRBV7-2 to TRBJ2-5; D perhaps matches TRBD1 (6 bases). The CDR3 bases are TGTGCCAGCAGCTTAGGGTACAGGGACCAAGAGACCCAGTACTTC. It encodes CASSLGYRDQETQYF.